Below, one T cell receptor (beta chain) is given with its context. Its antigen is unknown. Base-call qualities are not available, and no considerably larger clone is one nucleotide away. Libraries were prepared through the immunoSEQ multiplex PCR assay. TCRdb provides this immuneACCESS table in a form limited to in-frame rearrangements. Some clones are lacking; in checked studies, under half of them reflect an unresolved V gene, and why the rest are absent is not known. In all, the sample holds under 45,000 clones, and approximately 90% of those were seen once. The ten largest clones represent approximately 4.5% of the sample. This sample is drawn from a study of T cell changes during pregnancy in multiple sclerosis (dated by TCRdb to the late 2010s). Study-wide context: In women with multiple sclerosis, the researchers looked at how the T cell repertoire shifted as pregnancy progressed.

Trimming takes 7 bases from V and 5 bases from J, and the germline ends sit 15 bases apart. The CDR3 starts with the cysteine, ends with the phenylalanine, and has 13 residues. The read is trimmed to its CDR3 DNA, 39 bases read in frame from base 1. CDR1 is given as SGHDT and CDR2 as YYEEEE, both from the germline V gene. The sequence links TRBV5-6 to TRBJ2-5, with the D segment identity uncertain. The sequencing used CD8+ T cells from peripheral blood mononuclear cells, collected in the first trimester of pregnancy. The TCR originated in a female donor with multiple sclerosis, enrolled in a pregnancy study. In nucleotides, the sequence is TGTGCCAGCTCTTTCGGTTCTTCGGAGACCCAGTACTTC. It translates to CASSFGSSETQYF.